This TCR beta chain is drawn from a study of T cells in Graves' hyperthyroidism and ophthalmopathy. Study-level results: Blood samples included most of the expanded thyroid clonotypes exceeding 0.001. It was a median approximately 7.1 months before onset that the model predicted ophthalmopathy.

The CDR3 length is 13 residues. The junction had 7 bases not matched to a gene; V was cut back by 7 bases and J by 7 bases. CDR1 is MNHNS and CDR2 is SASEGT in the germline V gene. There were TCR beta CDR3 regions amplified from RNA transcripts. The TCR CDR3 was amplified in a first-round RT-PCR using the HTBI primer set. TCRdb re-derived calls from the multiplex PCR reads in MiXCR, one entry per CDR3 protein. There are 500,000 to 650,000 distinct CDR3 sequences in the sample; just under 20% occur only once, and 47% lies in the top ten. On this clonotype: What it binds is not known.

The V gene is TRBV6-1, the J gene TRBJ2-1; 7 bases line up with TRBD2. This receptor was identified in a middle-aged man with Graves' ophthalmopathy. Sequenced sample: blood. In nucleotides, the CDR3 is TGTGCCAGCACCCAGACTAGCAGGAATGAGCAGTTCTTC. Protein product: CASTQTSRNEQFF.